This T cell receptor (beta chain) was recorded in a study of radiation and T cells in renal cell carcinoma (TCRdb year 2020). A note on the overall study: In total, 50 to 55 samples underwent TCR beta sequencing: roughly 26 tumors plus 27 peripheral blood samples. The last blood draw happened 4 weeks after radiation, timed to coincide with nephrectomy. Across all 53 samples, under 5,000,000 unique CDR3 nucleotide sequences encoding approximately 3,000,000 unique CDR3 amino acid sequences were identified.

The CDR3 numbers 15 residues from cysteine through phenylalanine. Only CDR3 DNA is held: 45 bases, read in frame from base 1. The germline V gene supplies CDR1 MRHNA and CDR2 SNTAGT. V and J are trimmed by 6 bases and 7 bases, and the gene matches miss 11 bases of the junction. TCR beta libraries were generated from genomic DNA with the immunoSEQ kit, following the manufacturer's recommendations. For library preparation, a first multiplex PCR was performed with proprietary primers, followed by a second PCR in which unique barcodes were added, and bead cleanups were performed after each round. A kit-provided positive control reaction and a negative control reaction were included in every sample batch. The final libraries were assessed on an Agilent 4200 TapeStation D1000 ScreenTape, pooled by volume, and quantified by qPCR. Sequencing ran on an Illumina NextSeq500 with a MidOutput 150-cycle cartridge, using 156 Read1 and 15 Index1 cycles with kit custom primers. The pooled library was loaded at around 1 pM, and approximately 20% PhiX control was spiked in. Turning to the authors' computational methods: The vendor-processed data were analyzed in R, and a clonotype was defined as all T cells that share the same CDR3 nucleotide sequence. For clone abundance analyses, frequencies were normalized to the 10,000 most abundant clones per sample. Before analysis, public T cell clones were removed, and these numbered fewer than six per sample on average. A difference in abundance of at least 32-fold between compartments was used to define tumor-enriched and baseline blood-enriched clonotypes. A beta-binomial differential abundance model was applied to find clonotypes that expanded or contracted between blood time points. Tumor-blood repertoire similarity was measured with the Baroni-Urbani and Buser coefficient, and groups were compared using two-tailed Wilcoxon tests in R. This immuneACCESS table, as held by TCRdb, lists in-frame sequences with V and J called but not all clones. Of the missing ones, under half trace to an unresolved V gene in checked studies; the others have no known cause. From that table come the V and J calls and clone size; the DNA was used to work out D and trimming. The sample contains around 170,000 clones, 88% of them found a single time. The ten top clones hold 11% of the sample.

The meaning of the sample's time point label: blood 4 weeks post-SBRT, at nephrectomy. This sample's treatment or condition label indicates: 15 Gy SBRT to primary tumor, nephrectomy 4 weeks later. Samples came from a clinical trial, in which primary renal cell carcinomas received 15 Gy stereotactic body radiation therapy followed by nephrectomy 4 weeks later. To follow tumor-enriched clonotypes, serial peripheral blood was collected from radiation-treated patients at baseline and at 2 weeks and 4 weeks after SBRT. Every patient had renal cell carcinoma of clear cell pathology. Genomic DNA for TCR sequencing was prepared using the QIAamp DNA Blood Mini Kit (Qiagen). Only samples passing all quality control checks were included in the analyses. What the work shows at the level of the full study, not this receptor alone: Tracking of blood repertoire dynamics stopped at three to five weeks after treatment, with no follow-up past that point. The single-armed trial design could not address effects of radiation dose or scheduling on the TCR repertoire. Because pretreatment tumor biopsies were not available, the study could not determine whether clonotypes were already present within the tumor at baseline. In blood, the top tumor clonotypes increased between baseline and 2 weeks post-radiation and then shrank by 4 weeks, which suggests that tumor-resident clones expanded only transiently.

Concerning this clone: The antigen it binds to is not known. Base qualities are missing; no much larger clone stands one base away.

The chain is made from TRBV6-4 and TRBJ2-1, with 8 bases matching TRBD1. This TCR was sampled from a woman between 50 and 59 years old with renal cell carcinoma. Here the sequenced sample was blood, taken from a patient whose treatment included radiotherapy and nephrectomy. The CDR3 protein is CASSSSGQAWNEQFF. Here is the DNA: TGTGCCAGCAGCTCCTCGGGACAGGCGTGGAATGAGCAGTTCTTC.